One sample yielded the 14 T cell receptor beta chains listed below, sequenced in a study of T cell responses to AZD1222 COVID-19 vaccine. Profiling relied on immunoSEQ multiplex PCR, and the TCRdb table lists in-frame clones only, not all of them. The sample records about 140,000 clones, less than 95% being singletons. The source material was peripheral blood, sampled 28 days after the second AZD1222 dose. All receptors come from an adult who received the AZD1222 COVID-19 vaccine.

The chain couples TRBV27 to TRBJ1-1; D not resolved. CDR3 size: 13 residues. The germline gives CDR1 MNHEY, CDR2 SMNVEV (reference sequence). V dropped 5 bases and J dropped 1 base, with 8 bases sitting between them. The CDR3 sequence is CASSLTRNTEAFF. The CDR3 DNA reads TGTGCCAGCAGTCTCACACGGAACACTGAAGCTTTCTTT.

J is TRBJ2-7 and V is TRBV11-2; 7 nucleotides agree with TRBD1. This CDR3 is built from 16 residues. Germline V lookup: CDR1 SGHAT, CDR2 FQNNGV. V gave up 2 bases and J gave up 0 bases; unmatched junction bases: 7. In nucleotides, the CDR3 is TGTGCCAGCAGCTTACTGACAGGGTCTGTCTCCTACGAGCAGTACTTC. Translation gives CASSLLTGSVSYEQYF. The full variable domain, its missing parts supplied by reference TRBV11-2 and TRBJ2-7, is EAGVAQSPRYKIIEKRQSVAFWCNPISGHATLYWYQQILGQGPKLLIQFQNNGVVDDSQLPKDRFSAERLKGVDSTLKIQPAKLEDSAVYLCASSLLTGSVSYEQYFGPGTRLTVT.

The V gene is TRBV7-2, the J gene TRBJ2-5, with unresolved D. V was trimmed by 0 bases and J by 1 base, leaving 12 bases between them. The CDR3 consists of 16 residues. Germline V gives CDR1 SGHTA, CDR2 FQGNSA. Here the CDR3 DNA reads TGTGCCAGCAGCTTAGCGCCCTCGGGTTTCCAAGAGACCCAGTACTTC. It specifies CASSLAPSGFQETQYF.

In this sample, this clone turned up once. This chain links TRBV10-2 with TRBJ2-7; D gene unclear. The CDR3 contains 10 residues. Per the germline V gene, CDR1 is WSHSY and CDR2 is SAAADI. Trimming shortened V by 2 bases and J by 5 bases, and 1 base separated the two germline ends. In DNA, the CDR3 is TGCGCCAGCAGTGAGAACGAGCAGTACTTC. Translation: CASSENEQYF.

The chain uses TRBV5-1 and TRBJ1-4; TRBD1 matches at 10 bases. The germline CDR1 and CDR2 sequences are SGHRS and YFSETQ. This CDR3 has 14 amino acids. Germline trimming cut 3 bases from V and 8 bases from J; bases unmatched to any gene: 4. CDR3 nucleotides: TGCGCCAGCAGCTCGGGACAGGGGCAGGAAAAACTGTTTTTT. This encodes CASSSGQGQEKLFF.

The chain joins TRBV23-1 to TRBJ1-2; 9 bases match TRBD1. TRBV23-1 is given ORF status, its function remaining uncertain. V was pared by 3 bases and J by 3 bases, with 14 bases of the junction left unmatched. The length of the CDR3 is 18 residues. The DNA for the CDR3 is TGCGCCAGCAGTCATTGGGACAGGGCTTTTCTCCTATACTATGGCTACACCTTC. This translates into CASSHWDRAFLLYYGYTF.

This chain uses TRBV28 with TRBJ1-4, with 7 bases aligning to TRBD1. Trimming cost V 5 bases and J 8 bases; bases outside gene matches: 11. Germline V gene data show CDR1 as MDHEN and CDR2 as SYDVKM. The length of the CDR3 is 15 residues. CDR3 DNA: TGTGCCAGCAGTGCGAGACAGGGTGCCACAGAAAAACTGTTTTTT. As protein: CASSARQGATEKLFF. Full variable domain (missing parts from reference TRBV28 and TRBJ1-4): DVKVTQSSRYLVKRTGEKVFLECVQDMDHENMFWYRQDPGLGLRLIYFSYDVKMKEKGDIPEGYSVSREKKERFSLILESASTNQTSMYLCASSARQGATEKLFFGSGTQLSVL.

The chain joins TRBV5-5 to TRBJ2-2; D possibly uses TRBD1 or TRBD2 (6 bases each). From germline, CDR1 is SGHKS and CDR2 YYEKEE (reference sequence). The length of the CDR3 is 14 residues. Trimming cost V 4 bases and J 6 bases, with 13 bases left between them. CDR3: CASSLEGESGELFF. For the CDR3, the DNA is TGTGCCAGCAGCCTGGAGGGGGAATCCGGGGAGCTGTTTTTT.

The rearrangement joins TRBV9 to TRBJ1-6, with D perhaps TRBD1 (5 bases). Germline V CDR1 and CDR2: SGDLS, YYNGEE. The CDR3 length is 16 residues. V lost 0 bases and J 8 bases, leaving 15 bases between the germline ends. In DNA form, the CDR3 reads TGTGCCAGCAGCGTAGGAGAGGGTAGGGGTGATTCACCCCTCCACTTT. Its protein is CASSVGEGRGDSPLHF.

This clone was counted a few times. V and J are TRBV3-1 (or the pseudogene TRBV3-2) and TRBJ1-5; weak D call: TRBD1 (5 bases). V was shortened by 2 bases and J by 11 bases, with 13 bases between the two germline ends. The germline V gene has CDR1 LGHDT and CDR2 YNNKEL (reference sequence). The CDR3 spans 13 residues. The CDR3 DNA reads as TGTGCCAGCAGCCAAAAGGGGAGGGGATCCCAGCATTTT. Residues: CASSQKGRGSQHF.

CDR3 DNA sequence: TGTGCCTGGAGTGTCGGGTTTAGCGGGGGCCGTTCACCCTACGAGCAGTACTTC. It yields the protein CAWSVGFSGGRSPYEQYF. V gene TRBV30 combines with J gene TRBJ2-7; 9 bases are a match to TRBD2. V lost 0 bases, J lost 2 bases, and 14 bases stayed unmatched. This CDR3 contains 18 residues. In germline, CDR1 is GTSNPN, CDR2 SVGIG (reference sequence).

V and J are TRBV6-2 or TRBV6-3 and TRBJ1-2; 10 bases line up with TRBD1. V gave up 2 bases and J gave up 6 bases; unmatched junction bases: 9. Germline CDR1 is MNHEY and CDR2 is SVGEGT. The CDR3 has 16 amino acids. CDR3 amino acids: CASSYDGLDRGNGYTF. The CDR3 DNA sequence: TGTGCCAGCAGTTACGATGGCTTGGACAGGGGGAATGGCTACACCTTC.

The CDR3 here is CASSLGGTGRNYGYTF. The CDR3 bases are TGTGCCAGCAGCTTAGGGGGGACAGGGAGAAACTATGGCTACACCTTC. The chain uses TRBV7-9 and TRBJ1-2, with 9 bases matching TRBD1. Trimming removed 1 base from V and 2 bases from J; junction bases left unmatched: 5. CDR1 SEHNR and CDR2 FQNEAQ come from the germline V gene (reference sequence). The length of the CDR3 is 16 residues.

This sequence joins TRBV5-1 and TRBJ2-5; D is possibly TRBD1 (6 bases). Germline CDR1 and CDR2: SGHRS and YFSETQ. V was pared by 0 bases and J by 4 bases, with 13 bases between. This CDR3 comprises 15 residues. CDR3 in amino acids: CASSLVRGLGETQYF. The CDR3 DNA reads as TGCGCCAGCAGCTTGGTCAGGGGATTGGGAGAGACCCAGTACTTC.